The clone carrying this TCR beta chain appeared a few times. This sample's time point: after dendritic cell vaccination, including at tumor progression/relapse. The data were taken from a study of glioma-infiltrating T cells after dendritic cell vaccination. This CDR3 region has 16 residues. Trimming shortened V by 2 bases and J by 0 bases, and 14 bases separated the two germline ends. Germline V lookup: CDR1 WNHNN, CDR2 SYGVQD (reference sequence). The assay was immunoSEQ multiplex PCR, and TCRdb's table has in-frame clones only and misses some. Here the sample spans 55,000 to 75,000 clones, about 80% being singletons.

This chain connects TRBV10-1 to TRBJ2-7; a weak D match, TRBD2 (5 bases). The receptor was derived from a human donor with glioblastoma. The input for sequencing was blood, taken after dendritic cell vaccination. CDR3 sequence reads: CASSERASRGSYEQYF. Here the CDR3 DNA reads TGCGCCAGCAGTGAGCGGGCTAGCCGGGGCTCCTACGAGCAGTACTTC.